The T cell receptor (beta chain) described here comes from a study of blood T cell repertoires in COVID-19 (dated by TCRdb to 2019 to 2021). General notes on the study: The collaborator samples originated in the United States, Italy and Spain and spanned the acute and convalescent phases of COVID-19. The material from the prospective study consisted of cDNA or gDNA derived from T cells, B-cell-depleted T cells, or PBMCs. Deeply sampled blood TCRbeta repertoires from subjects exposed to, actively infected with, or recovered from COVID-19 were included in the dataset. The repertoires were made available in a free public database intended to serve as a resource for research on the immune response to SARS-CoV-2. Samples came from the ongoing ImmuneRACE study (first 160 participants) plus 1,254 subjects from 6 global collaborators. Sample metadata almost always included a de-identified subject ID, COVID-19 status, age in years and sex. HLA class I and class II types, where available, came from metadata supplied by the sample provider rather than from assay-based typing.

Notes on this clone: What antigen it recognizes has not been identified. No much larger clone is present one base from it, and per-base qualities are unavailable.

The paper's findings and limits, for the study overall: Clinical and demographic metadata were provided uncurated, with the amount varying by source and participant.

The collaborating institutions used their own protocols to collect whole blood in K2EDTA tubes. Collaborator samples were shipped for TCRbeta analysis as frozen whole blood, isolated PBMCs, or DNA extracted from either sample type. TCRbeta CDR3 regions were amplified from genomic DNA using the immunoSEQ Assay, a bias-controlled multiplex PCR. The study's processing was this. Within the assay, amplification of reference gene primers was used to estimate how many nucleated cells each sample contained. Sequence reads were collapsed and filtered to measure the absolute abundance of every unique TCRbeta CDR3 rearrangement. For each sample, productive Simpson clonality was calculated as the square root of Simpson's diversity index across productive rearrangements. The source is immuneACCESS, and TCRdb retained only in-frame sequences with V and J called. Part of the clones is not carried over; for the studies checked, unresolved V genes explain less than half of this, and the remainder is unexplained. V, J and clone size derive from that table, while D and trimming were established from the DNA sequence. For this sample there are 190,000 or so clones; around 78% appear just once. Clones ranked in the top ten supply about 2.8% of the sample.

The CDR3 covers 18 residues, taking in both the cysteine and the phenylalanine. Kept here is only the CDR3 DNA, which spans 54 bases and is read in frame from base 1. Cut back by 4 bases and 0 bases, the V and J ends lie 23 bases apart. As encoded in the germline V gene, CDR1 is SGHDT while CDR2 is YYEEEE. Sequencing input: peripheral blood. The source is a woman older than 75 with active or convalescent COVID-19. This receptor chain uses TRBV5-6 and TRBJ2-7, and the D gene may be TRBD1, 6 bases matching. The CDR3: CASSRPRQDTQFSYEQYF. The sequence in DNA is TGTGCCAGCAGCCGCCCCCGACAGGACACTCAATTCTCCTACGAGCAGTACTTC.